The 14 T cell receptor beta chains presented below share a single source sample, sequenced in a study of OX40 agonist ivuxolimab in advanced cancers. TCRdb's copy holds only in-frame clones and misses some; the assay was immunoSEQ multiplex PCR. The sample holds about 73,000 clones, about 86% seen once. This specimen consisted of CD4+ or CD8+ T cells sorted from blood, obtained in a trial of the OX40 agonist ivuxolimab. All receptors derive from an adult with an advanced solid tumor such as melanoma, head and neck, liver or kidney cancer.

The chain uses TRBV30 and TRBJ1-1, with a weak D call TRBD1 (5 bases). V lost 5 bases to trimming and J lost 3 bases, with 16 bases between them. The CDR3 consists of 14 residues. Germline V gene data show CDR1 as GTSNPN and CDR2 as SVGIG (reference sequence). The CDR3: CAWGLGTAHTEAFF. CDR3 DNA: TGTGCCTGGGGCCTGGGGACGGCCCACACTGAAGCTTTCTTT.

The chain joins TRBV5-1 to TRBJ2-3; TRBD2 agrees at 10 bases. CDR1 SGHRS and CDR2 YFSETQ come from the germline V gene. V dropped 4 bases and J dropped 6; count of bases not matched to a gene: 8. CDR3 size: 15 residues. The CDR3 nucleotides are TGCGCCAGCAGCCCAGGAGCGGGGGGGCCCGATACGCAGTATTTT. Amino acids: CASSPGAGGPDTQYF. Together with reference TRBV5-1 and TRBJ2-3, the CDR3 gives the full variable domain: KAGVTQTPRYLIKTRGQQVTLSCSPISGHRSVSWYQQTPGQGLQFLFEYFSETQRNKGNFPGRFSGRQFSNSRSEMNVSTLELGDSALYLCASSPGAGGPDTQYFGPGTRLTVL.

The chain combines TRBV4-1 with TRBJ1-2; D is perhaps TRBD1 (6 bases). This CDR3 contains 16 residues. Germline-derived CDR1 and CDR2 are MGHRA and YSYEKL. V was shortened by 0 bases and J by 8 bases, with 19 bases between the two germline ends. Here the CDR3 DNA reads TGCGCCAGCAGCCAAGAGCCGGGACACCCTACCAGGGGCTACACCTTC. Protein product: CASSQEPGHPTRGYTF.

This rearrangement joins TRBV19 to TRBJ2-6; D gene ambiguous. Trimming removed 6 bases from V and 0 bases from J, with 15 bases in between. The germline V gene encodes CDR1 LNHDA and CDR2 SQIVND (reference sequence). The CDR3 has 17 residues. CDR3 residues: CASSLRARLSGANVLTF. DNA for the CDR3: TGTGCCAGTAGCCTTAGGGCCCGACTCTCTGGGGCCAACGTCCTGACTTTC. Full variable domain (remainder filled in from reference TRBV19 and TRBJ2-6): DGGITQSPKYLFRKEGQNVTLSCEQNLNHDAMYWYRQDPGQGLRLIYYSQIVNDFQKGDIAEGYSVSREKKESFPLTVTSAQKNPTAFYLCASSLRARLSGANVLTFGAGSRLTVL.

This clone has only one observation. J is TRBJ2-7 and V is TRBV11-2; D is tentatively TRBD1 or TRBD2 (5 bases each). The V and J ends lost 1 base and 7 bases respectively, with 14 bases between them. This CDR3 contains 14 residues. Per the germline V gene, CDR1 is SGHAT and CDR2 is FQNNGV. As DNA, the CDR3 is TGTGCCAGCAGCTTAGGGGTTCGGGGCAGAGAGCAGTACTTC. The encoded protein is CASSLGVRGREQYF.

For this clone: At the DNA level, this CDR3 is encoded by other sequences in the same sample as well. This rearrangement joins TRBV18 to TRBJ1-2; TRBD1 might be the D (5 bases). Germline V gene lookup returns CDR1 KGHSH and CDR2 LQKENI. The CDR3 length is 14 residues. Trimming cost V 6 bases and J 4 bases, with 15 bases left between them. CDR3 protein: CASSPSGDGYGYTF. The CDR3 DNA sequence: TGTGCCAGCTCGCCCTCTGGGGACGGCTATGGCTACACCTTC. Variable domain in full (rest from reference TRBV18 and TRBJ1-2): NAGVMQNPRHLVRRRGQEARLRCSPMKGHSHVYWYRQLPEEGLKFMVYLQKENIIDESGMPKERFSAEFPKEGPSILRIQQVVRGDSAAYFCASSPSGDGYGYTFGSGTRLTVV.

The V and J genes are TRBV10-3 and TRBJ1-5; D may be TRBD1 (5 bases). The V and J ends lost 4 bases and 6 bases respectively, with 16 bases between them. CDR3 length: 15 residues. Germline CDR1 is ENHRY and CDR2 is SYGVKD. The CDR3 nucleotides are TGTGCCATCAGTGCCGGGCAGGGCGCGGGTCAGCCCCAGCATTTT. As protein: CAISAGQGAGQPQHF.

The genes are TRBV19 and TRBJ2-3, with 7 nucleotides matching TRBD2. Germline loops: CDR1 LNHDA, CDR2 SQIVND (reference sequence). The J segment lost 3 bases and the V segment lost 3 bases, leaving 3 bases of the junction unmatched. The CDR3 length is 14 residues. CDR3 in amino acids: CASSIPGLTDTQYF. The CDR3 coding sequence is TGTGCCAGTAGTATCCCGGGACTAACAGATACGCAGTATTTT.

The gene calls are TRBV7-9 and TRBJ2-7, with 13 nucleotides matching TRBD2. From germline, CDR1 is SEHNR and CDR2 FQNEAQ (reference sequence). The CDR3 runs to 15 residues. The V segment lost 5 bases and the J segment 2 bases; nucleotides outside the gene matches: 3. As DNA, the CDR3 is TGTGCCAGCAGCCAAGGGACTAGCGGGACCTACGAGCAGTACTTC. Translation: CASSQGTSGTYEQYF.

The chain joins TRBV4-1 to TRBJ2-7, with 11 bases lining up with TRBD1. The CDR3 has 15 amino acids. Trimming at V came to 4 bases and at J to 3 bases, leaving 5 bases not matched to a gene. Germline V lookup: CDR1 MGHRA, CDR2 YSYEKL. The CDR3 DNA sequence: TGCGCCAGCAGCCCAGGGGGACAGGGGGTCTACGAGCAGTACTTC. It specifies CASSPGGQGVYEQYF.

The chain links TRBV15 to TRBJ2-7, with a possible D match to TRBD2 (7 bases). The CDR3 runs to 15 residues. Per the germline V gene, CDR1 is LNHNV and CDR2 is YYDKDF (reference sequence). V dropped 4 bases and J dropped 4 bases, with 17 bases sitting between them. Here the CDR3 DNA reads TGTGCCACCAGCACTGGGAGGGACACCTTATACGAGCAGTACTTC. Translating it yields CATSTGRDTLYEQYF.

V usage is TRBV27 and J usage is TRBJ2-2; a weak D match, TRBD2 (6 bases). CDR1 MNHEY and CDR2 SMNVEV come from the germline V gene (reference sequence). The CDR3 runs 15 residues. The germline V and J ends were trimmed by 10 bases and 5 bases, with 20 bases remaining between them. This CDR3 reads CATLPSREKTGELFF. The CDR3 nucleotides are TGTGCCACCCTTCCCTCCCGGGAGAAGACCGGGGAGCTGTTTTTT.

This clone has a handful of counts. The chain carries TRBV7-8 and TRBJ2-1; D is uncertain. Germline-derived CDR1 and CDR2 are SGHVS and FQNEAQ. V was pared by 2 bases and J by 5 bases, with 4 bases between. CDR3 length: 12 amino acids. CDR3 DNA sequence: TGTGCCAGCAGCTTAAGGGACAATGAGCAGTTCTTC. It codes for CASSLRDNEQFF.

The rearrangement uses TRBV5-4 and TRBJ2-2, with 12 bases aligning to TRBD2. Unmatched junction bases numbered 4, after V lost 1 base and J lost 6 bases. The CDR3 covers 16 residues. The germline V gene encodes CDR1 SGHNT and CDR2 YYREEE (reference sequence). The CDR3 sequence: CASSLMLAGGAGELFF. The CDR3 coding sequence is TGTGCCAGCAGCTTGATGCTAGCGGGAGGGGCCGGGGAGCTGTTTTTT.